The sequence of this T cell receptor beta chain was determined in a study of blood T cell repertoires in COVID-19. Study as a whole: Sample material is recorded as cDNA or gDNA derived from T cells, B-cell-depleted T cells, or PBMCs.

V was trimmed by 4 bases and J by 6 bases, leaving 6 bases between them. Germline-derived CDR1 and CDR2 are PRHDT and FYEKMQ (reference sequence). This CDR3 has 11 residues. Generated by immunoSEQ multiplex PCR, the TCRdb table keeps only in-frame clones and is missing some. Of under 200,000 clones listed, 83% were seen once; the top ten hold 2% to 2.5%. The receptor was derived from a woman of 80 years or more with acute or convalescent COVID-19. V gene TRBV13 combines with J gene TRBJ1-1; D gene uncertain. The material sequenced was peripheral blood. The CDR3: CASSSWPEAFF. The CDR3 DNA reads as TGTGCCAGCAGCTCGTGGCCTGAAGCTTTCTTT.